This is a list of T cell receptor beta chains from one sample in a study of shared clonotypes between healthy human individuals. Assay: immunoSEQ multiplex PCR; the TCRdb copy retains only in-frame clones and omits some. The sample has some 2 million clones; about 95% are singletons. Specimen: naive CD8+ T cells sorted from blood. The receptors were sampled from a man between 18 and 29 years old in good health. CDR3s include the opening cysteine and the closing phenylalanine or tryptophan. The order of the fields is D gene, V gene, clone size, J gene, CDR3 DNA, CDR3 protein. D genes are given only for firm matches. A clone size is listed for some rows: how often the clone was seen (once, few, many), or a class if it is expanded.

-	TRBV7-6	-	TRBJ2-7	TGTGCCAGCAGCTTAGGTCCTGGGGGCGATTTCTACGAGCAGTACTTC	CASSLGPGGDFYEQYF
TRBD2	TRBV6-5	-	TRBJ2-1	TGTGCCAGCACCCCACTAGCGGCAAATAATGAGCAGTTCTTC	CASTPLAANNEQFF
TRBD1	TRBV7-2	-	TRBJ2-7	TGTGCCAGCAGCGAAGGGGGCGGTGAACCCTACGAGCAGTACTTC	CASSEGGGEPYEQYF
-	TRBV9	-	TRBJ1-1	TGTGCCAGCAGCCGGGACACTCCGAACACTGAAGCTTTCTTT	CASSRDTPNTEAFF
-	TRBV5-6	-	TRBJ2-7	TGTGCCAGCAGCCTCCGGGCCTACGAGCAGTACTTC	CASSLRAYEQYF
TRBD2	TRBV13	-	TRBJ2-7	TGTGCCAGCAGCTCGAGGGTAGCGGGCTCCTACGAGCAGTACTTC	CASSSRVAGSYEQYF
TRBD2	TRBV9	-	TRBJ2-3	TGTGCCAGCAGCCCAACGAGGAGAAATGGCGGGGGGGCCGCAGATACGCAGTATTTT	CASSPTRRNGGGAADTQYF
-	TRBV7-9	-	TRBJ2-5	TGTGCCAGCAGCCCGCAATGGGGAGAGACCCAGTACTTC	CASSPQWGETQYF
-	TRBV9	-	TRBJ2-3	TGTGCCAGCAGCGTAGGTGGGAATCCAGATACGCAGTATTTT	CASSVGGNPDTQYF
-	TRBV19	-	TRBJ1-1	TGTGCCAGTAGTATAGATTGGGCCAGGGTGTCTCCTGAAGCTTTCTTT	CASSIDWARVSPEAFF
TRBD1	TRBV5-6	-	TRBJ2-7	TGTGCCAGCAGCTCTATAACGACGGGACAGGCCTACGAGCAGTACTTC	CASSSITTGQAYEQYF
TRBD2	TRBV6-4	-	TRBJ2-1	TGTGCCAGCAGTCCCGGACTAGCGGGGCGGGCCTACAATGAGCAGTTCTTC	CASSPGLAGRAYNEQFF
-	TRBV5-4	-	TRBJ2-2	TGTGCCAGCAGCACTCCGGGGACTACCGGGGAGCTGTTTTTT	CASSTPGTTGELFF
TRBD1	TRBV30	-	TRBJ1-2	TGTGCCTCGGAGGGACTGGGACAGGGGGTTTTTGGCTACACCTTC	CASEGLGQGVFGYTF
-	TRBV27	-	TRBJ2-7	TGTGCCAGCAGTTACCGGACGAACTACGAGCAGTACTTC	CASSYRTNYEQYF
-	TRBV20-1	-	TRBJ2-3	TGCAGTGCCCGATGGGCCGATACGCAGTATTTT	CSARWADTQYF
-	TRBV7-8	-	TRBJ2-1	TGTGCCAGCAGCACCGGGACCCACTCCTACAATGAGCAGTTCTTC	CASSTGTHSYNEQFF
TRBD2	TRBV5-6	-	TRBJ2-7	TGTGCCAGCAGCCCGGGAGCTAGCGGGATCTACGAGCAGTACTTC	CASSPGASGIYEQYF
TRBD1	TRBV27	-	TRBJ1-1	TGTGCCAGCAGTCCTACAGGGGGGGAAGCTTTCTTT	CASSPTGGEAFF
TRBD2	TRBV10-2	-	TRBJ2-2	TGCGCCAGCAGCCCAGGACTAGCGGGTTACACCGGGGAGCTGTTTTTT	CASSPGLAGYTGELFF
-	TRBV29-1	few	TRBJ1-4	TGCAGCGTTGGGGACCCTCGGCAACTGTTTTTT	CSVGDPRQLFF
-	TRBV28	-	TRBJ1-1	TGTGCCAGCAGTTTAACCCCAGGGTTGGGGACTGAAGCTTTCTTT	CASSLTPGLGTEAFF
TRBD1	TRBV4-1	-	TRBJ2-2	TGCGCCAGCAGCCAAGATCAGGGGCAGGGGGCCTGGTGGCTGTTTTTT	CASSQDQGQGAWWLFF
-	TRBV7-2	-	TRBJ2-1	TGTGCCAGCAGCCCCCGGGACTCGAGCTCCTACAATGAGCAGTTCTTC	CASSPRDSSSYNEQFF
TRBD2	TRBV4-1	-	TRBJ2-3	TGCGCCAGCAGCCAGGGACTAGCGGGGGGGGCAGATACGCAGTATTTT	CASSQGLAGGADTQYF
-	TRBV7-6	-	TRBJ2-1	TGTGCCAGCAGCTTAACTGGGAACCCCTACAATGAGCAGTTCTTC	CASSLTGNPYNEQFF
-	TRBV6-5	-	TRBJ2-1	TGTGCCAGCAGTTACCTAGGTCCCCACAATGAGCAGTTCTTC	CASSYLGPHNEQFF
-	TRBV11-3	once	TRBJ2-7	TGTGCCAGCAGCTCTCCTGCTGGAGACGAGCAGTACTTC	CASSSPAGDEQYF
TRBD1	TRBV6-6	-	TRBJ2-2	TGTGCCAGTTCACAGGGGTCCGGGGAGCTGTTTTTT	CASSQGSGELFF
-	TRBV5-6	-	TRBJ2-3	TGTGCCAGCAGTCTTTTCCCCCCAGATACGCAGTATTTT	CASSLFPPDTQYF
TRBD1	TRBV29-1	-	TRBJ1-1	TGCAGCGCCCGGACAGGGGATCTTAGATTCACTGAAGCTTTCTTT	CSARTGDLRFTEAFF
-	TRBV15	-	TRBJ1-5	TGTGCCACCAGCAGCAGCAATCAGCCCCAGCATTTT	CATSSSNQPQHF
-	TRBV6-5	-	TRBJ2-2	TGTGCCAGCAGCAGCGGACAGATCATGACCGGGGAGCTGTTTTTT	CASSSGQIMTGELFF
TRBD1	TRBV27	-	TRBJ2-7	TGTGCCAGCAGTTTCGGGACAGGGGGGTACGAGCAGTACTTC	CASSFGTGGYEQYF
-	TRBV4-3	-	TRBJ1-1	TGCGCCAGCAGCCACGGGTCCACTCAAGGGGATCTTGCGGGGAACACTGAAGCTTTCTTT	CASSHGSTQGDLAGNTEAFF
-	TRBV6-4	once	TRBJ2-3	TGTGCCAGCAGTGTTTTACCGGGACCCAACACAGATACGCAGTATTTT	CASSVLPGPNTDTQYF
TRBD2	TRBV27	-	TRBJ2-7	TGTGCCAGCAGTCCCGCCGGGGGGTCCTACGAGCAGTACTTC	CASSPAGGSYEQYF
-	TRBV6-5	-	TRBJ2-7	TGTGCCAGCAGTTACTCTACGGGCAACGAGCAGTACTTC	CASSYSTGNEQYF
-	TRBV4-1	few	TRBJ1-2	TGCGCCAGCAGCCAAGAGGGATTCTATGGCTACACCTTC	CASSQEGFYGYTF
TRBD2	TRBV28	-	TRBJ2-5	TGTGCCAGTCTAGGGGCGGGAGTGGAGACCCAGTACTTC	CASLGAGVETQYF
-	TRBV7-6	-	TRBJ1-1	TGTGCCAGCAGCTTAGCACCAGGCACTGAAGCTTTCTTT	CASSLAPGTEAFF
TRBD2	TRBV6-6	-	TRBJ2-5	TGTGCCAGCAGTTCGCCTAGACTAGCGGGAAACGAGACCCAGTACTTC	CASSSPRLAGNETQYF
TRBD1	TRBV5-5	-	TRBJ2-7	TGTGCCAGCAGCTTGGGACAGGGTACCTCCTACGAGCAGTACTTC	CASSLGQGTSYEQYF
-	TRBV6-1	-	TRBJ1-5	TGTGCCAGCAGTGGAAGGGAGGATTTTTTGGGCAATCAGCCCCAGCATTTT	CASSGREDFLGNQPQHF
TRBD1	TRBV7-9	-	TRBJ2-5	TGTGCCAGCAGCCATCAGGGGGCGGAGACCCAGTACTTC	CASSHQGAETQYF
TRBD1	TRBV6-6	-	TRBJ1-4	TGTGCCAGCAGTCCCCGGGACAGGGGGGGTGGTGAAAAACTGTTTTTT	CASSPRDRGGGEKLFF